The 11 T cell receptor beta chains reported below all come from one sample, sequenced in a study of blood T cell repertoires in COVID-19. Here immunoSEQ multiplex PCR was the method, and the copy in TCRdb shows in-frame clones only, minus some. The data contain about 110,000 clones, 65% to 80% of them singletons. The sequenced sample was peripheral blood. These receptors originate from a man between 65 and 85 years old with acute or convalescent COVID-19.

Comments on this clone: Compared with germline, one end of the junction differs, possibly owing to a read error. The gene calls are TRBV7-9 and TRBJ1-2, with D possibly matching TRBD1 (5 bases). The CDR3 length is 15 residues. Per the germline V gene, CDR1 is SEHNR and CDR2 is FQNEAQ (reference sequence). This CDR3 is CASTLLGASNYGYTF. In DNA, the CDR3 is TGTGCCAGCACCTTACTTGGGGCGTCTAACTATGGCTACACCTTC.

V usage is TRBV5-4 and J usage is TRBJ2-7; a possible D gene is TRBD2 (6 bases). This CDR3 has 14 amino acids. V was clipped by 1 base and J by 6 bases, with 14 bases between them. CDR1 and CDR2 from the germline V gene are SGHNT and YYREEE (reference sequence). The CDR3 is CASSLRGLRGEQYF. Written as DNA, the CDR3 is TGTGCCAGCAGCTTGCGGGGACTGAGGGGCGAGCAGTACTTC.

The chain uses TRBV5-1 and TRBJ2-7; 7 bases align to TRBD1. This CDR3 has 13 residues. Germline assignment: CDR1 SGHRS and CDR2 YFSETQ. The V segment lost 4 bases and the J segment 4 bases; nucleotides outside the gene matches: 5. CDR3 region: CASSQGQLYEQYF. CDR3 bases: TGCGCCAGCAGCCAGGGACAGCTGTACGAGCAGTACTTC.

The chain links TRBV6-5 to TRBJ1-1; D is unclear. Trimming removed 2 bases from V and 6 bases from J, with 16 bases in between. There are 15 residues in the CDR3. Germline V gives CDR1 MNHEY, CDR2 SVGAGI. The CDR3 nucleotides read TGTGCCAGCAGTTACGAGGAGCCTAATACCGCTGAAGCTTTCTTT. Translated, it gives CASSYEEPNTAEAFF.

In regard to this clone: A read error may account for a junction end that differs from germline. The chain uses TRBV7-7 and TRBJ2-2, with D possibly matching TRBD2 (5 bases). The germline CDR1 and CDR2 sequences are SSHAT and FNYEAQ (reference sequence). The CDR3 sequence is 14 residues long. The CDR3 sequence: CASSTRTGSGELFF. CDR3 DNA sequence: TGTGCTAGCAGCACCCGTACGGGGTCCGGGGAGCTGTTTTTT.

The chain joins TRBV5-1 to TRBJ2-1; 9 positions match TRBD1. The ends lost 0 bases at V and 9 bases at J; junction bases unmatched: 4. The CDR3 consists of 14 residues. The germline gives CDR1 SGHRS, CDR2 YFSETQ. CDR3 loop: CASSLEQGAFEQFF. The CDR3, as DNA: TGCGCCAGCAGCTTGGAACAGGGGGCGTTTGAGCAGTTCTTC.

The J gene is TRBJ1-6, the V gene TRBV9; D gene unclear. The CDR3 runs 14 residues. Trimming cost V 0 bases and J 5 bases, with 6 bases left between them. Germline loops: CDR1 SGDLS, CDR2 YYNGEE. Here the CDR3 reads CASSVATDNSPLHF. The CDR3 DNA reads TGTGCCAGCAGCGTAGCCACGGATAATTCACCCCTCCACTTT.

This clone was counted between two and nine times. The gene calls are TRBV19 and TRBJ1-5; 8 positions match TRBD1. Unmatched junction bases numbered 8, after V lost 5 bases and J lost 2 bases. The CDR3 totals 16 residues. Per the germline V gene, CDR1 is LNHDA and CDR2 is SQIVND (reference sequence). The CDR3 loop is CASSAATGGGNQPQHF. Written as DNA, the CDR3 is TGTGCCAGTAGTGCCGCTACAGGGGGGGGCAATCAGCCCCAGCATTTT.

This clone was observed once. The chain recombines TRBV20-1 with TRBJ2-5, with D uncertain. Germline CDR1 and CDR2: DFQATT and SNEGSKA (reference sequence). The CDR3 is 15 residues long. V was cut by 3 bases and J by 1 base, with 15 bases left in between. The DNA of the CDR3 is TGCAGTGCTAGTTTGCGGTCACGACCCCAAGAGACCCAGTACTTC. Protein sequence: CSASLRSRPQETQYF.

The rearrangement links TRBV19 to TRBJ1-2; 8 bases are a match to TRBD1. Germline trimming cut 0 bases from V and 7 bases from J; bases unmatched to any gene: 7. From germline, CDR1 is LNHDA and CDR2 SQIVND (reference sequence). The CDR3 sequence is 15 residues long. DNA for the CDR3: TGTGCCAGTAGTATAGAGGTGAGGACAGGGATTGGCTACACCTTC. This translates into CASSIEVRTGIGYTF.

V and J are TRBV2 and TRBJ1-6, with 7 bases matching TRBD1. Germline loops: CDR1 SNHLY, CDR2 FYNNEI. J was trimmed by 7 bases and V by 6 bases; bases with no gene match: 9. The CDR3 contains 15 residues. CDR3 residues: CASRPQGTVNSPLHF. In DNA, the CDR3 is TGTGCCAGCAGACCCCAAGGGACAGTGAATTCACCCCTCCACTTT.